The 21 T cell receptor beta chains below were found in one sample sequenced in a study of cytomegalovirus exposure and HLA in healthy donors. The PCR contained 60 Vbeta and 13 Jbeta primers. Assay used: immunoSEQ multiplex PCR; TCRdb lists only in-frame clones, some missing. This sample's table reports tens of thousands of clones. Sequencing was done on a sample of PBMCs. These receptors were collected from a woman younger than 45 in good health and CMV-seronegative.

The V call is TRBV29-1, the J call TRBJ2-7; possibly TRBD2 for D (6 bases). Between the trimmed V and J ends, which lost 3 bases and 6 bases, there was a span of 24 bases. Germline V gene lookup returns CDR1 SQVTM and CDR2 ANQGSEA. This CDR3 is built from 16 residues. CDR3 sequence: CSVEALMGGRFSEQYF. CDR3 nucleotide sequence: TGCAGCGTTGAGGCCCTGATGGGAGGAAGGTTTAGCGAGCAGTACTTC.

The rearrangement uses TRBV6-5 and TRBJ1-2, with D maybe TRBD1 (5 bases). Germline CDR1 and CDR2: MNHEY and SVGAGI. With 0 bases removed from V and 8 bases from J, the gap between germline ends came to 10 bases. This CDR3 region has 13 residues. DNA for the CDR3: TGTGCCAGCAGTTACTCGAATAGGGGAGGCTACACCTTC. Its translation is CASSYSNRGGYTF.

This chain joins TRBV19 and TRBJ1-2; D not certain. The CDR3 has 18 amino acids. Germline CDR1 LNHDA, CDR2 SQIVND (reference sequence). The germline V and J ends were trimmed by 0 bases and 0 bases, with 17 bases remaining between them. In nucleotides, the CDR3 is TGTGCCAGTAGTATAGAAGGCATTGGGCAGCCCGCTAACTATGGCTACACCTTC. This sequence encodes CASSIEGIGQPANYGYTF.

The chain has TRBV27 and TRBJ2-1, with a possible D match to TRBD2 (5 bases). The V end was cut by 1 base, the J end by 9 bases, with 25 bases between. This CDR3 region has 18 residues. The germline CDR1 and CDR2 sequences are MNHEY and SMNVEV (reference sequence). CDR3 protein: CASSLLTYPRKDRGEQFF. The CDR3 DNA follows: TGTGCCAGCAGTTTATTAACCTATCCCAGGAAGGACCGGGGTGAGCAGTTCTTC.

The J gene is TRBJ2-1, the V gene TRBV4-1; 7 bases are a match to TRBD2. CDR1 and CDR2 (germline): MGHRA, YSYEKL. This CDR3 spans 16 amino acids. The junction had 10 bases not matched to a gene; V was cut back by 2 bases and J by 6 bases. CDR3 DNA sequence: TGCGCCAGCAGCCAAACCACATGGGAGGGATCCAATGAGCAGTTCTTC. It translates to CASSQTTWEGSNEQFF.

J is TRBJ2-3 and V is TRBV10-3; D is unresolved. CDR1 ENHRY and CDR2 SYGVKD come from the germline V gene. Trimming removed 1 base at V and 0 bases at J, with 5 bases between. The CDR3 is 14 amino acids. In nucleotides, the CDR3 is TGTGCCATCAGTGAGTTTAGTAGCACAGATACGCAGTATTTT. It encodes CAISEFSSTDTQYF.

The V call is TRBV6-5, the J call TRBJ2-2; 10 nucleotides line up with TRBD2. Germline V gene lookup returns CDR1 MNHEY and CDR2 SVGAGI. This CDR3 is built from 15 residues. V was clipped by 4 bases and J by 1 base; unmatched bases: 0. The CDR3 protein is CASSWTSGNTGELFF. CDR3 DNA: TGTGCCAGCAGTTGGACTAGCGGGAACACCGGGGAGCTGTTTTTT.

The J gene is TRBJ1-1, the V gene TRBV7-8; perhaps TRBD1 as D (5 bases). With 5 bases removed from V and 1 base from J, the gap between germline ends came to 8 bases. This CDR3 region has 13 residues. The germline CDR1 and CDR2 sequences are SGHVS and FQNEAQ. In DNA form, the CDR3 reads TGTGCCAGCAGCCCTGGACAGAACACTGAAGCTTTCTTT. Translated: CASSPGQNTEAFF.

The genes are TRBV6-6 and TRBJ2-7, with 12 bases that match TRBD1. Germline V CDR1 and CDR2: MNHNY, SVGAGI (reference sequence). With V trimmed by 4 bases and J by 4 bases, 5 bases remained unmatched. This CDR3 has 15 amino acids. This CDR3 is CASSSPGQGAYEQYF. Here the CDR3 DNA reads TGTGCCAGCAGTTCCCCGGGACAGGGGGCATACGAGCAGTACTTC.

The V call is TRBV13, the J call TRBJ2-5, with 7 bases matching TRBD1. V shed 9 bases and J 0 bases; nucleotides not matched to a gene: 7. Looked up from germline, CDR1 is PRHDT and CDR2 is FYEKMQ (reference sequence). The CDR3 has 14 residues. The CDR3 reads CASKPTGNQETQYF. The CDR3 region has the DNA TGTGCCAGTAAACCGACAGGGAACCAAGAGACCCAGTACTTC.

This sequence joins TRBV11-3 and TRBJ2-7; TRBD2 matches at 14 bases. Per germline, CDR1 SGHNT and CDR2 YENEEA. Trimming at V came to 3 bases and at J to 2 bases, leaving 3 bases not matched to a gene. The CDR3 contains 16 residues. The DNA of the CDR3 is TGTGCCAGCAGCTTGGGACTAGCGGGAGTCCCCTACGAGCAGTACTTC. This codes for CASSLGLAGVPYEQYF. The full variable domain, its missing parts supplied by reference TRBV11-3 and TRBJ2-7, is EAGVVQSPRYKIIEKKQPVAFWCNPISGHNTLYWYLQNLGQGPELLIRYENEEAVDDSQLPKDRFSAERLKGVDSTLKIQPAELGDSAVYLCASSLGLAGVPYEQYFGPGTRLTVT.

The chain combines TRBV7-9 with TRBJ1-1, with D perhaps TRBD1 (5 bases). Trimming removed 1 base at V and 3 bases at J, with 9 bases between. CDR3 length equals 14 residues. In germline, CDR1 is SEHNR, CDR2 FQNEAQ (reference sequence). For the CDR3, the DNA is TGTGCCAGCAGCTTAGTAGGGGTTGACACTGAAGCTTTCTTT. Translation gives CASSLVGVDTEAFF.

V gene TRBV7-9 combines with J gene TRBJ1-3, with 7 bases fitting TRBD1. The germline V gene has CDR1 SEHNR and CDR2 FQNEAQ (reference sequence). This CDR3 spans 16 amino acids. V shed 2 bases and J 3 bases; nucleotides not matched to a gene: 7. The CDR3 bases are TGTGCCAGCAGCTTAAACAGGGGAGCTTATGGAAACACCATATATTTT. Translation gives CASSLNRGAYGNTIYF.

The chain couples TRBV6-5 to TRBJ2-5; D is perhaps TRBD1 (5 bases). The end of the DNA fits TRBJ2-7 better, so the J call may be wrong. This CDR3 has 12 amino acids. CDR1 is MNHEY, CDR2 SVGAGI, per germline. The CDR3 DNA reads TGTGCCAGCAGTCCGCAGGGCTACGAGCAGTACTTC. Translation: CASSPQGYEQYF.

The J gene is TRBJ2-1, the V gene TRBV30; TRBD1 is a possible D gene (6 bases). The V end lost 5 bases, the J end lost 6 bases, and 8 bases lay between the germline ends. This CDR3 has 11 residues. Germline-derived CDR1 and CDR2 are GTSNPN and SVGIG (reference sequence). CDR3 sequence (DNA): TGTGCCTGGCAGGGGCTCAATGAGCAGTTCTTC. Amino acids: CAWQGLNEQFF. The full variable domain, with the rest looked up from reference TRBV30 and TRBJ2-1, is SQTIHQWPATLVQPVGSPLSLECTVEGTSNPNLYWYRQAAGRGLQLLFYSVGIGQISSEVPQNLSASRPQDRQFILSSKKLLLSDSGFYLCAWQGLNEQFFGPGTRLTVL.

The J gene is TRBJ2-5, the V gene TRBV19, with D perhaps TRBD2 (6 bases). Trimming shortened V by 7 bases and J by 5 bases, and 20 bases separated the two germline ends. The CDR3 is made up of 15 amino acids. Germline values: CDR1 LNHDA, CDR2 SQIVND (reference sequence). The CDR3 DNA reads TGTGCCAGTACTCGGCTAGGAGGGCGCGCGGAGACCCAGTACTTC. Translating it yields CASTRLGGRAETQYF. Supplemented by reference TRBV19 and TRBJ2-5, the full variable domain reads DGGITQSPKYLFRKEGQNVTLSCEQNLNHDAMYWYRQDPGQGLRLIYYSQIVNDFQKGDIAEGYSVSREKKESFPLTVTSAQKNPTAFYLCASTRLGGRAETQYFGPGTRLLVL.

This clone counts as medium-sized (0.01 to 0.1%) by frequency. Written as DNA, the CDR3 is TGTGCCTGGAGAGGGGGGGAAGATTCAGGCGAGCAGTTCTTC. This sequence encodes CAWRGGEDSGEQFF. The genes are TRBV30 and TRBJ2-1; D may be TRBD2 (7 bases). This CDR3 region has 14 residues. The germline V and J ends were trimmed by 3 bases and 10 bases, with 19 bases remaining between them. Germline CDR1 GTSNPN, CDR2 SVGIG (reference sequence).

CDR3 in amino acids: CATSRDPGPYEQYF. The CDR3 DNA reads as TGTGCCACCAGCAGAGATCCAGGGCCCTACGAGCAGTACTTC. V usage is TRBV15 and J usage is TRBJ2-7; tentatively, D is TRBD1 (5 bases). V gave up 0 bases and J gave up 2 bases, with 8 bases separating them. Germline V CDR1 and CDR2: LNHNV, YYDKDF (reference sequence). The CDR3 consists of 14 residues.

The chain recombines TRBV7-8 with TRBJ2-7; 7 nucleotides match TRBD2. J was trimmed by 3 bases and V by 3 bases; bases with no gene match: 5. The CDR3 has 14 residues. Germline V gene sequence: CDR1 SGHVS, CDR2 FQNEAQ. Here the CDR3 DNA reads TGTGCCAGCAGCTTTTCTGGCGGGAGCTACGAGCAGTACTTC. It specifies CASSFSGGSYEQYF.

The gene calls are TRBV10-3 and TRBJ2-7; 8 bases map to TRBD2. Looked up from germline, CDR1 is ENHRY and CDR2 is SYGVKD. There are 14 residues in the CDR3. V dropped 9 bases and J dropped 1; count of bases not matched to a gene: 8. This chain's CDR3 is CAIAGGDGSYEQYF. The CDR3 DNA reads TGTGCCATTGCGGGGGGAGATGGTTCCTACGAGCAGTACTTC.

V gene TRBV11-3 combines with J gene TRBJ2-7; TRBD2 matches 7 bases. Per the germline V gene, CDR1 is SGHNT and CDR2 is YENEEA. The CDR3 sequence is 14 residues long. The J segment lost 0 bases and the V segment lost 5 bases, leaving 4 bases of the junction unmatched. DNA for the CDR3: TGTGCCAGCAGCCCCAGCGGGATCTCCTACGAGCAGTACTTC. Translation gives CASSPSGISYEQYF.